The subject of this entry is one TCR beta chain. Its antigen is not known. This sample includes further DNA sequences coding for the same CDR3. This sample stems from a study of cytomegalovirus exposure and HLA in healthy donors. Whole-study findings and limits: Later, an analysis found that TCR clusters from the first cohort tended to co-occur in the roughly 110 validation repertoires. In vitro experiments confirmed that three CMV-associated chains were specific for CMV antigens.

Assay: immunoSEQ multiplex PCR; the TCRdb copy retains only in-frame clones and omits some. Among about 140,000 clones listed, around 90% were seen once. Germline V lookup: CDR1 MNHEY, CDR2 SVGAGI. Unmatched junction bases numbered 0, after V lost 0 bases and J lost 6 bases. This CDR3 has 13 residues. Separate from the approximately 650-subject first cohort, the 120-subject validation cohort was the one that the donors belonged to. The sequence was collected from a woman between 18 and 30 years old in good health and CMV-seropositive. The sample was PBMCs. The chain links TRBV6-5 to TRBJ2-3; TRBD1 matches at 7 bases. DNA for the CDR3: TGTGCCAGCAGTTACTCCAGGGGGGATACGCAGTATTTT. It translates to CASSYSRGDTQYF.